The clone carrying this T cell receptor beta chain was seen more than once but under ten times. Its cognate antigen is unknown. Constant-segment-primed 5'RACE gave TCR alpha and TCR beta cDNA libraries with sample barcodes and UMIs. From the 5' RACE reads, TCRdb called clonotypes with MiXCR, one entry per CDR3 protein. In the table there are 250,000 to 300,000 distinct CDR3 sequences, 15% to 20% of which are singletons. These data belong to a study of T-cell memory formation after mild COVID-19. About the study: For the most part, TCR clusters were specific to one donor. Study outcomes and limitations: Among clones contracting day 15 to 85, CD4/CD8 was balanced, whereas later expanders leaned CD4+. Contracting CD4+ clones sat mainly in CM and EM; CD8+ in EMRA.

Trimming took off 4 bases at V and 7 bases at J, with 8 bases between the two ends. This CDR3 contains 13 residues. Germline CDR1 and CDR2: SGHVS and FQNEAQ. The gene calls are TRBV7-8 and TRBJ1-6; possibly TRBD1 for D (5 bases). Sequencing input: PBMCs or a T cell subset sorted from them (not recorded which). This TCR came from a man aged 18 to 30 who had mild COVID-19 (a few samples of this study predate the infection). Cell type and time point are not known. This CDR3 is CASSSSGNSPLHF. CDR3 nucleotide sequence: TGTGCCAGCAGCTCCTCAGGGAATTCACCCCTCCACTTT.